The 16 T cell receptor beta chains presented below share a single source sample, sequenced in a study of cytomegalovirus exposure and HLA in healthy donors (dated by TCRdb to about 2017). Libraries were built with the immunoSEQ multiplex PCR assay. For the multiplex PCR, a mixture combining 60 forward primers for TCR Vbeta segments and 13 reverse primers for TCR Jbeta segments was used. TCRdb obtained this table from immuneACCESS and retained in-frame rearrangements with V and J assigned. These tables miss some clones; where compared with another copy, unresolved V genes account for less than half of the shortfall, and the remainder is unexplained. This sample is represented by over 40,000 clones; approximately 57% of them were singletons. In total, the top ten clones hold 9.5% to 15% of the sample. The sequenced sample was PBMCs. These receptors were obtained from a man between 60 and 75 years old in good health and CMV-seropositive.

Only a few counts were recorded for this clone. The CDR3 nucleotides are TGTGCCAGCAGCTTGACAGGGGGGGATCAGCCCCAGCATTTT. Its translation: CASSLTGGDQPQHF. The chain recombines TRBV9 with TRBJ1-5, with 9 bases aligning to TRBD1. The CDR3 spans 14 residues. The trim removed 4 bases at V and 5 bases at J, leaving 4 bases unmatched. Germline loops: CDR1 SGDLS, CDR2 YYNGEE. The full variable domain, completed using reference TRBV9 and TRBJ1-5, is DSGVTQTPKHLITATGQRVTLRCSPRSGDLSVYWYQQSLDQGLQFLIQYYNGEERAKGNILERFSAQQFPDLHSELNLSSLELGDSALYFCASSLTGGDQPQHFGDGTRLSIL.

This chain uses TRBV5-1 with TRBJ2-5, with 8 bases identical to TRBD2. The J segment lost 1 base and the V segment lost 0 bases, leaving 8 bases of the junction unmatched. The CDR3 runs to 17 residues. Per the germline V gene, CDR1 is SGHRS and CDR2 is YFSETQ. CDR3 amino acids: CASSLELAEYPQETQYF. The DNA of the CDR3 is TGCGCCAGCAGCTTGGAACTAGCGGAGTACCCCCAAGAGACCCAGTACTTC.

The rearrangement uses TRBV11-2 and TRBJ2-1, with D unresolved. The CDR3 has 15 residues. Germline lookup yields CDR1 SGHAT and CDR2 FQNNGV. With 1 base removed from V and 0 bases from J, the gap between germline ends came to 7 bases. CDR3 sequence reads: CASSLVFSSYNEQFF. CDR3 DNA sequence: TGTGCCAGCAGCTTAGTGTTTAGCTCCTACAATGAGCAGTTCTTC.

The CDR3 region has the DNA TGTGCCAGCAGCCAAGAAAGAGACGGGAGGGTTAATGAGCAGTTCTTC. Translation: CASSQERDGRVNEQFF. V and J are TRBV4-2 and TRBJ2-1; 8 nucleotides agree with TRBD2. After removal of 0 bases from V and 7 bases from J, the junction contained 8 bases not matched to a gene. CDR1 is LGHNA, CDR2 YNFKEQ, per germline. The CDR3 is 16 residues long.

CDR3 region: CASSRTGVKNIQYF. The CDR3 DNA follows: TGTGCCAGCAGTCGGACAGGGGTCAAAAACATTCAGTACTTC. The chain couples TRBV28 to TRBJ2-4, with 9 bases lining up with TRBD1. Germline lookup yields CDR1 MDHEN and CDR2 SYDVKM. Germline trimming cut 5 bases from V and 3 bases from J; bases unmatched to any gene: 2. The CDR3 is 14 amino acids.

In DNA form, the CDR3 reads TGTGCCAGCAGCCTTACAGGGGTGGACGGGGAGCTGTTTTTT. Its protein product is CASSLTGVDGELFF. This chain links TRBV7-9 with TRBJ2-2, with TRBD1 matching 7 bases. From germline, CDR1 is SEHNR and CDR2 FQNEAQ (reference sequence). Losses at the gene ends were 5 bases for V and 7 bases for J; bases not matched to a gene: 7. This CDR3 contains 14 residues.

The V gene is TRBV30, the J gene TRBJ2-7, with 9 bases that match TRBD2. J was trimmed by 7 bases and V by 4 bases; bases with no gene match: 8. The CDR3 covers 13 residues. Germline loops: CDR1 GTSNPN, CDR2 SVGIG (reference sequence). The CDR3 spells CAWNGGRAGEQYF. The CDR3 DNA reads TGTGCCTGGAATGGCGGGAGGGCGGGGGAGCAGTACTTC.

In its sample, this clone was seen a few times. The rearrangement uses TRBV2 and TRBJ2-1; the D gene is possibly TRBD2 (6 bases). Germline CDR1 reads SNHLY; CDR2 reads FYNNEI. The CDR3 sequence is 14 residues long. Between the trimmed V and J ends, which lost 7 bases and 2 bases, there was a span of 12 bases. CDR3 amino acids: CASKPRLAYNEQFF. CDR3 nucleotides: TGTGCCAGCAAACCTCGACTAGCCTACAATGAGCAGTTCTTC.

The chain carries TRBV10-1 and TRBJ1-3, with D possibly being TRBD1 (5 bases). Trimming removed 3 bases from V and 4 bases from J, with 13 bases in between. The length of the CDR3 is 15 residues. Looked up from germline, CDR1 is WNHNN and CDR2 is SYGVQD (reference sequence). This chain's CDR3 is CASSEGRAGGNTIYF. Written as DNA, the CDR3 is TGCGCCAGCAGTGAAGGCAGGGCTGGGGGAAACACCATATATTTT.

This chain joins TRBV11-2 and TRBJ2-7; the match to TRBD2 covers 9 bases. Trimming cost V 4 bases and J 6 bases; bases outside gene matches: 4. From germline, CDR1 is SGHAT and CDR2 FQNNGV. CDR3 length equals 13 residues. CDR3 sequence: CASSSTSGGEQYF. The CDR3 bases are TGTGCCAGCAGCTCGACTAGCGGAGGCGAGCAGTACTTC. The full variable domain, in which reference TRBV11-2 and TRBJ2-7 provide the parts outside the CDR3, is EAGVAQSPRYKIIEKRQSVAFWCNPISGHATLYWYQQILGQGPKLLIQFQNNGVVDDSQLPKDRFSAERLKGVDSTLKIQPAKLEDSAVYLCASSSTSGGEQYFGPGTRLTVT.

The chain is built from TRBV6-1 and TRBJ2-7, with TRBD1 as a possible D gene (6 bases). Trimming stripped 9 bases from V and 1 base from J, with 10 bases between. The CDR3 has 12 residues. Germline-derived CDR1 and CDR2 are MNHNS and SASEGT. Written as DNA, the CDR3 is TGTGCCAGTATCCAGGGGTCCTACGAGCAGTACTTC. This translates into CASIQGSYEQYF.

Only a few counts were recorded for this clone. The gene calls are TRBV5-1 and TRBJ1-2; 7 bases align to TRBD1. Germline lookup yields CDR1 SGHRS and CDR2 YFSETQ. CDR3 length: 13 amino acids. V shed 3 bases, J shed 2 bases, and the junction held 1 base outside the gene matches. The CDR3 nucleotides are TGCGCCAGCAGCTCGGGACAGAACTATGGCTACACCTTC. Its translation: CASSSGQNYGYTF.

This clone was picked up a small number of times. The genes are TRBV29-1 and TRBJ2-3, with unresolved D. CDR3 size: 15 residues. V was trimmed by 7 bases and J by 1 base, leaving 18 bases between them. CDR1 is SQVTM and CDR2 is ANQGSEA in the germline V gene. The CDR3 DNA reads TGCAGCGCCGAGAAAACCGTTCCTGGCACAGATACGCAGTATTTT. Its translation: CSAEKTVPGTDTQYF.

V is TRBV18 and J is TRBJ1-1; tentatively, D is TRBD1 (6 bases). The V end was cut by 4 bases, the J end by 4 bases, with 7 bases between. The germline V gene has CDR1 KGHSH and CDR2 LQKENI. The CDR3 runs 12 residues. The CDR3 DNA reads as TGTGCCAGCTCACGAGGGGGCACTGAAGCTTTCTTT. Translated, it gives CASSRGGTEAFF.

The rearrangement joins TRBV4-1 to TRBJ2-3; weak D call: TRBD2 (7 bases). CDR3 length: 16 amino acids. The V end lost 6 bases, the J end lost 0 bases, and 16 bases lay between the germline ends. CDR1 is MGHRA, CDR2 YSYEKL, per germline. CDR3 coding DNA: TGCGCCAGCAGGGGGGCTAGCGGTACCAGCACAGATACGCAGTATTTT. This translates into CASRGASGTSTDTQYF.

The chain has TRBV30 and TRBJ2-1, with a tentative D call TRBD1 (6 bases). The CDR3 is made up of 15 amino acids. Germline V gene data show CDR1 as GTSNPN and CDR2 as SVGIG (reference sequence). The V end was cut by 0 bases, the J end by 2 bases, with 11 bases between. The CDR3 loop reads CAWSVRAGAYNEQFF. CDR3 nucleotides: TGTGCCTGGAGTGTACGGGCAGGGGCCTACAATGAGCAGTTCTTC.